This paragraph reports one T cell receptor (beta chain). Its antigen is still unknown. These data come from a study of T cells in Graves' hyperthyroidism and ophthalmopathy. Overall study results and limits: The model forecast ophthalmopathy, anticipating it by a median approximately 6.1 months before onset. Appearing also in blood were most of the thyroid clonotypes expanded above 0.001.

Amplification yielded TCR beta CDR3 regions, with RNA transcripts as the source. Initially, a first-round RT-PCR of the TCR CDR3 employed the HTBI primer set. A single record per CDR3 protein comes from TCRdb applying MiXCR to the multiplex PCR reads. The sample lists around 620,000 distinct CDR3 sequences; around 45% were seen once. Lactation, pregnancy, other autoimmune disease or uncontrolled infection led to exclusion of patients. The CDR3 contains 15 residues. The J segment lost 6 bases and the V segment lost 3 bases, leaving 9 bases of the junction unmatched. Germline CDR1 is SEHNR and CDR2 is FQNEAQ (reference sequence).

This clonotype was sampled from an adult woman with Graves' disease, either hyperthyroidism or ophthalmopathy (not recorded which). Sequencing was carried out using peripheral blood or thyroid tissue (not recorded which). The rearrangement links TRBV7-9 to TRBJ2-7; 9 positions agree with TRBD1. The CDR3 DNA reads TGTGCCAGCAGCTTGATGGGACAGGGATCGGGCGAGCAGTACTTC. This codes for CASSLMGQGSGEQYF.